Described below is a single TCR beta chain sequence and its context. With 3 bases clipped from V and 4 bases from J, the junction kept 8 bases outside the gene matches. Germline lookup yields CDR1 SNHLY and CDR2 FYNNEI. The CDR3 has 15 amino acids. This sample is drawn from a study of blood T cell repertoires in COVID-19. Overall study: Sites across the United States, Italy and Spain contributed samples from acute and convalescent COVID-19. The cDNA or gDNA used as material had been derived from T cells, B-cell-depleted T cells, or PBMCs.

In the study's own analysis: Cell counts per sample came from amplifying reference gene primers. TCRdb's table, derived via immunoSEQ multiplex PCR, lists solely in-frame clones and lacks some. V, J and clone size were drawn from that table, and D and trimming were deduced from the DNA. The sample holds around 300,000 clones, about 91% seen once. Enrolled during active infection, Seattle patients were then followed longitudinally. This TCR was recovered from a woman aged 25 to 39 with COVID-19, enrolled during active disease. V gene TRBV2 combines with J gene TRBJ1-1, with TRBD1 matching 7 bases. The sequenced sample consisted of peripheral blood. The CDR3 loop reads CASSDPAGGSTEAFF. The CDR3 DNA reads as TGTGCCAGCAGTGATCCCGCAGGGGGATCCACTGAAGCTTTCTTT.